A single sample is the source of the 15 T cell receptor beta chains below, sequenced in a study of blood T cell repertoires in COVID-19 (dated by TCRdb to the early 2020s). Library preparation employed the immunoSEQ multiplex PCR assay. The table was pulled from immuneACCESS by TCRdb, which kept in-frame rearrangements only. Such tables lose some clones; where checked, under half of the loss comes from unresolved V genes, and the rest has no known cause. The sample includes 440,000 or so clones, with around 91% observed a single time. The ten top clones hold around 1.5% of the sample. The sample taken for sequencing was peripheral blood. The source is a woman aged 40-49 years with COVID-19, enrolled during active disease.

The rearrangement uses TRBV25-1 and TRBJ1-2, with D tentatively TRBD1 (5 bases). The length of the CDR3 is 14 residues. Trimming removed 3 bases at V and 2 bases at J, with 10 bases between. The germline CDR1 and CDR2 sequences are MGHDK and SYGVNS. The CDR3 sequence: CASSEGGDNYGYTF. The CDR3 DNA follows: TGTGCCAGCAGTGAGGGGGGGGACAACTATGGCTACACCTTC.

The DNA of the CDR3 is TGTGCCAGCAGCCCGAGGACAGGATCGGGAAACACCATATATTTT. Translated: CASSPRTGSGNTIYF. This chain links TRBV16 with TRBJ1-3, with TRBD1 identical over 7 bases. V shed 4 bases, J shed 4 bases, and the junction held 7 bases outside the gene matches. Germline V gives CDR1 KGHSY, CDR2 FQNENV. CDR3 size: 15 residues.

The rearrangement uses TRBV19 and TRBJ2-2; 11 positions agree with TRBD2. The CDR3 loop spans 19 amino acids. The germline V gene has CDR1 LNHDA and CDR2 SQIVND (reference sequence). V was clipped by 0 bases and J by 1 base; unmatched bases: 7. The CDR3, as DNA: TGTGCCAGTAGTATAGACAAGGCCGGGACTAGCGGGAACACCGGGGAGCTGTTTTTT. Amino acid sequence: CASSIDKAGTSGNTGELFF. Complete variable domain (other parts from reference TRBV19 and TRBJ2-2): DGGITQSPKYLFRKEGQNVTLSCEQNLNHDAMYWYRQDPGQGLRLIYYSQIVNDFQKGDIAEGYSVSREKKESFPLTVTSAQKNPTAFYLCASSIDKAGTSGNTGELFFGEGSRLTVL.

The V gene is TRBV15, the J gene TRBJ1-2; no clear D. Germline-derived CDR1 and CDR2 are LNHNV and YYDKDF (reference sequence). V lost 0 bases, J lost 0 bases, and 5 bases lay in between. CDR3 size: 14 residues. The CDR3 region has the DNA TGTGCCACCAGCAGAGATAGTTCTAACTATGGCTACACCTTC. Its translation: CATSRDSSNYGYTF.

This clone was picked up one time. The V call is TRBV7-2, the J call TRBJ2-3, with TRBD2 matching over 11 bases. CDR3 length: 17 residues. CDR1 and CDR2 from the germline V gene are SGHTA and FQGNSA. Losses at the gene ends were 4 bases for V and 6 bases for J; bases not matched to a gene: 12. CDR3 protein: CASSWRQPGLAADTQYF. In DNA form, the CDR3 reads TGTGCCAGCAGCTGGCGACAGCCGGGACTAGCGGCTGATACGCAGTATTTT.

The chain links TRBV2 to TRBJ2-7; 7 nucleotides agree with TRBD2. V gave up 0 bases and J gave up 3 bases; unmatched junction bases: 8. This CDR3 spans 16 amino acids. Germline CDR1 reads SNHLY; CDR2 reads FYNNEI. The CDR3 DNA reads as TGTGCCAGCAGTGAAGCGCCGGCTAGCGGCATCTACGAGCAGTACTTC. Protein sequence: CASSEAPASGIYEQYF.

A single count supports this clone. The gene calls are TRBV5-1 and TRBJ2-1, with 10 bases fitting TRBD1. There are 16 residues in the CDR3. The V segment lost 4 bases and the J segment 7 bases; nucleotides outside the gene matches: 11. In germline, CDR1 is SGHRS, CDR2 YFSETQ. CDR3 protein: CASSADRGRNRNEQFF. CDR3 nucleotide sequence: TGCGCCAGCAGCGCTGACAGGGGGCGAAATAGGAATGAGCAGTTCTTC.

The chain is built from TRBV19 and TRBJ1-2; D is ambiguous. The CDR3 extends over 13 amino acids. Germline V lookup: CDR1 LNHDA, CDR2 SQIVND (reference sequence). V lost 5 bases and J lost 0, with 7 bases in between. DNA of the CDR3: TGTGCCAGTAGTTGGGGAGCTAACTATGGCTACACCTTC. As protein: CASSWGANYGYTF.

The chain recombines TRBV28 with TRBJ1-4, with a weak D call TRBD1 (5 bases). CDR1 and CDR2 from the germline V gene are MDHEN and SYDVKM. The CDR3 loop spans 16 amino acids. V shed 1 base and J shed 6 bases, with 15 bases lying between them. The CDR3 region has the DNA TGTGCCAGCAGTTTATCCCAGGGCGGGGGGTATGAAAAACTGTTTTTT. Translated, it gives CASSLSQGGGYEKLFF.

Here the CDR3 reads CASSIRPFEGGEAFF. The CDR3 nucleotides read TGTGCCAGTAGTATTCGACCTTTTGAGGGCGGTGAAGCTTTCTTT. V and J are TRBV19 and TRBJ1-1; D remains ambiguous. Trimming cost V 3 bases and J 7 bases, with 18 bases left between them. This CDR3 contains 15 residues. From germline, CDR1 is LNHDA and CDR2 SQIVND (reference sequence).

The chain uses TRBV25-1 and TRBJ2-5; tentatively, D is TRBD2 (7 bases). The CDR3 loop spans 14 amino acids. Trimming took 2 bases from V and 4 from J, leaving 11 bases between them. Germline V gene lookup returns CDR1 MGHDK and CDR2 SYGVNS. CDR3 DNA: TGTGCCAGCAGTGAAGCGGGGGCGGGAGAGACCCAGTACTTC. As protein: CASSEAGAGETQYF. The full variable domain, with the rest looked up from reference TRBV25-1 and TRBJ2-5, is EADIYQTPRYLVIGTGKKITLECSQTMGHDKMYWYQQDPGMELHLIHYSYGVNSTEKGDLSSESTVSRIRTEHFPLTLESARPSHTSQYLCASSEAGAGETQYFGPGTRLLVL.

The CDR3 DNA sequence: TGTGCCAGCAGCAATAACCGAGGGTTCGATGAAGCTTTCTTT. This translates into CASSNNRGFDEAFF. V and J are TRBV6-5 and TRBJ1-1, with D unresolved. V lost 6 bases, J lost 7 bases, and 18 bases lay in between. CDR3 length: 14 amino acids. The germline CDR1 and CDR2 sequences are MNHEY and SVGAGI.

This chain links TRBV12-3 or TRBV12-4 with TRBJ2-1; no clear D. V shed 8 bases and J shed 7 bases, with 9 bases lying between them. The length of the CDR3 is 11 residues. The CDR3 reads CASWRRNEQFF. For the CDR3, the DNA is TGTGCCAGCTGGAGAAGGAATGAGCAGTTCTTC.

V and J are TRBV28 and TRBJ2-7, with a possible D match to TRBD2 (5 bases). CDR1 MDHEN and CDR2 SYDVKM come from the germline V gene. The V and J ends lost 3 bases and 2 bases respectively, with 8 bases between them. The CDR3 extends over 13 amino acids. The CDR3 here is CASSFPRAYEQYF. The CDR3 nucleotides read TGTGCCAGCAGTTTTCCGAGGGCCTACGAGCAGTACTTC. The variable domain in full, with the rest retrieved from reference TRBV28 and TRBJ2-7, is DVKVTQSSRYLVKRTGEKVFLECVQDMDHENMFWYRQDPGLGLRLIYFSYDVKMKEKGDIPEGYSVSREKKERFSLILESASTNQTSMYLCASSFPRAYEQYFGPGTRLTVT.

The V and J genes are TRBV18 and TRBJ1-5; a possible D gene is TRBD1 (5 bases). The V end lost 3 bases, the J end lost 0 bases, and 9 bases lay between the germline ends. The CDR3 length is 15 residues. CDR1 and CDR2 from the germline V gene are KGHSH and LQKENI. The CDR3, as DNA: TGTGCCAGCTCACCTGGGGGGTATAGCAATCAGCCCCAGCATTTT. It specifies CASSPGGYSNQPQHF.